The 10 T cell receptor beta chains below were found in one sample sequenced in a study of vaccination and CD4 T cells after COVID-19. TCRdb re-called the PCR reads with MiXCR, one entry per CDR3 protein. Among 25,000 or so distinct CDR3 sequences listed, approximately 51% were seen once. The sequences come from CD4+ T cells from blood, collected before SARS-CoV-2 vaccination. The receptors originated from a human donor who had recovered from COVID-19.

The chain carries TRBV27 and TRBJ2-5; 8 nucleotides line up with TRBD1. CDR1 and CDR2 (germline): MNHEY, SMNVEV (reference sequence). The CDR3 contains 17 residues. V gave up 5 bases and J gave up 5 bases; unmatched junction bases: 16. Here the CDR3 DNA reads TGTGCCAGCAGTCCTCGGACAGGGACAGGCACCCGGGAGACCCAGTACTTC. Its translation: CASSPRTGTGTRETQYF.

The chain uses TRBV11-3 and TRBJ2-5; the D gene could be TRBD1 or TRBD2 (7 bases each). V was trimmed by 5 bases and J by 5 bases, leaving 9 bases between them. This CDR3 spans 12 amino acids. CDR1 is SGHNT, CDR2 YENEEA, per germline. The DNA for the CDR3 is TGTGCCAGCAGCCAGGGGGGGGAGACCCAGTACTTC. It translates to CASSQGGETQYF.

The J gene is TRBJ2-5, the V gene TRBV29-1, with no clear D. V was trimmed by 3 bases and J by 2 bases, leaving 10 bases between them. This CDR3 contains 13 residues. Germline CDR1 is SQVTM and CDR2 is ANQGSEA. Here the CDR3 reads CSVDGRRQETQYF. The CDR3 DNA reads as TGCAGCGTTGATGGTCGGCGGCAAGAGACCCAGTACTTC.

This chain uses TRBV28 with TRBJ2-7, with D possibly being TRBD2 (6 bases). The length of the CDR3 is 17 residues. Germline CDR1 reads MDHEN; CDR2 reads SYDVKM. Trimming pared 6 bases from V and 0 bases from J, leaving 21 bases between. Written as DNA, the CDR3 is TGTGCCAGCAGACCTAGCCCCACTCGGGGGAGCTCCTACGAGCAGTACTTC. It is translated as CASRPSPTRGSSYEQYF.

This clonotype has a handful of counts. The J gene is TRBJ2-2, the V gene TRBV7-8; TRBD1 matches at 7 bases. J was trimmed by 5 bases and V by 0 bases; bases with no gene match: 6. The CDR3 runs 16 residues. The germline CDR1 and CDR2 sequences are SGHVS and FQNEAQ. CDR3 sequence (DNA): TGTGCCAGCAGCTTAGCGCGACAGGGTCAAACCGGGGAGCTGTTTTTT. Encoded protein: CASSLARQGQTGELFF.

The CDR3 sequence is CASSQAVAANYGYTF. CDR3 DNA: TGTGCCAGCAGCCAAGCGGTAGCGGCTAACTATGGCTACACCTTC. This chain connects TRBV4-2 to TRBJ1-2; no definite D call. V was pared by 1 base and J by 0 bases, with 9 bases between. This CDR3 contains 15 residues. The V gene's germline CDR1 is LGHNA and CDR2 YNFKEQ.

The chain employs TRBV27 and TRBJ2-7; 14 bases are a match to TRBD2. V gave up 2 bases and J gave up 4 bases; unmatched junction bases: 10. This CDR3 region has 18 residues. Germline-derived CDR1 and CDR2 are MNHEY and SMNVEV (reference sequence). The CDR3 nucleotides read TGTGCCAGCAGTTTAAGGAGGGGACTAGCGGGAGAGGTTTACGAGCAGTACTTC. Translation: CASSLRRGLAGEVYEQYF.

This clonotype was counted between two and nine times. The chain employs TRBV7-2 and TRBJ2-3; D is unresolved. The germline gives CDR1 SGHTA, CDR2 FQGNSA. The CDR3 is 14 residues long. V gave up 3 bases and J gave up 0 bases, with 7 bases separating them. Here the CDR3 reads CASSLLTSTDTQYF. The DNA of the CDR3 is TGTGCCAGCAGCTTGCTGACTAGCACAGATACGCAGTATTTT.

The rearrangement uses TRBV28 and TRBJ2-5; TRBD1 is a possible D gene (6 bases). V gave up 4 bases and J gave up 1 base, with 10 bases separating them. CDR1 and CDR2 (germline): MDHEN, SYDVKM. The CDR3 has 14 residues. The CDR3 DNA reads TGTGCCAGCAGTTCCCGCAGGGGCCAAGAGACCCAGTACTTC. It yields the protein CASSSRRGQETQYF.

The chain has TRBV20-1 and TRBJ2-1; 14 positions match TRBD2. The CDR3 contains 14 residues. The germline gives CDR1 DFQATT, CDR2 SNEGSKA (reference sequence). The V gene end was trimmed by 6 bases and the J gene end by 5 bases; junction bases not matched to a gene: 3. The CDR3 here is CSAGLAGGNNEQFF. CDR3 sequence (DNA): TGCAGTGCAGGACTAGCGGGGGGAAACAATGAGCAGTTCTTC.